This TCR beta chain was profiled in a study of early T cells in non-severe SARS-CoV-2 infection. Overall study: Sequencing of unsorted whole blood was done on bulk RNA, leaving chains unpaired.

V lost 1 base, J lost 8 bases, and 5 bases lay in between. CDR3 length equals 12 residues. Germline loops: CDR1 KGHDR, CDR2 SFDVKD. This clonotype has ten or more counts. TCRdb called the 5' RACE reads again in MiXCR, with one record for every CDR3 protein. The sample holds around 50,000 distinct CDR3 sequences, around 5.2% seen once. The clonotype comes from an adult who was a healthcare worker with PCR-confirmed SARS-CoV-2 infection or an uninfected control (not recorded which). Sequenced sample: whole blood. The V call is TRBV24-1, the J call TRBJ2-1; D is unclear. The CDR3 reads CATSDFGDEQFF. Here the CDR3 DNA reads TGTGCCACCAGTGATTTTGGGGATGAGCAGTTCTTC.